The rows below give T cell receptor beta chains drawn from one sample of a study of T cell repertoires in cytomegalovirus infection. Via MiXCR, TCRdb re-called the reads, giving one row per CDR3 protein. The sample lists about 60,000 distinct CDR3 sequences, more than 25% occurring once. These receptors' antigens are unknown. The sample consisted of PBMCs, sequenced either directly or after in vitro stimulation (not recorded which). All receptors come from a human donor in good health (CMV status not recorded). Some clones in this sample may be carry-over from other donors' samples. The CDR3 runs from the conserved cysteine through the conserved F or W. The D gene is left open where the match is weak.

>TRBJ1-1|NA|TRBV5-1
CASRSGGTDEAFF
>TRBJ1-2|NA|TRBV2
CASIGGFPYGYTF
>TRBJ2-5|TRBD2|TRBV6-5
CASSSLAGVGETQYF
>TRBJ1-4|NA|TRBV5-1
CASSLNARGTTNEKLFF
>TRBJ1-5|TRBD1|TRBV5-1
CASSPGTGVFNQPQHF
>TRBJ2-7|TRBD1|TRBV11-2
CASIWDRGNEQYF
>TRBJ2-1|TRBD2|TRBV11-3
CASSLSTSGAVNEQFF
>TRBJ1-5|NA|TRBV7-2
CASSFSGMGRNQPQHF
>TRBJ2-7|TRBD1|TRBV7-3
CASGDSGIEQYF
>TRBJ1-5|NA|TRBV19
CASSIDWDQPQHF
>TRBJ1-1|TRBD1|TRBV10-3
CAISVTGGADTEAFF
>TRBJ2-3|NA|TRBV7-7
CASSFFAGDTQYF
>TRBJ2-5|NA|TRBV28
CASSRDSPRGAQYF
>TRBJ2-5|NA|TRBV20-1
CSARDPLGRGETQYF